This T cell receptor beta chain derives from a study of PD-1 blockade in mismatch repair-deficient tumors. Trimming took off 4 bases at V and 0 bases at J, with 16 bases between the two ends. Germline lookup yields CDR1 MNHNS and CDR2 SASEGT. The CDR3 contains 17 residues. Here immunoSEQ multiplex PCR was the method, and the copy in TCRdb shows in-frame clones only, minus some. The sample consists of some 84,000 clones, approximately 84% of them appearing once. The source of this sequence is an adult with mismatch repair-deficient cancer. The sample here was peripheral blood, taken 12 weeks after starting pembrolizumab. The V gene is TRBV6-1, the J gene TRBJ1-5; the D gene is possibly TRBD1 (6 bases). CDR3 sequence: CASSVRTELYSNQPQHF. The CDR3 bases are TGTGCCAGCAGTGTTCGGACAGAACTTTATAGCAATCAGCCCCAGCATTTT.